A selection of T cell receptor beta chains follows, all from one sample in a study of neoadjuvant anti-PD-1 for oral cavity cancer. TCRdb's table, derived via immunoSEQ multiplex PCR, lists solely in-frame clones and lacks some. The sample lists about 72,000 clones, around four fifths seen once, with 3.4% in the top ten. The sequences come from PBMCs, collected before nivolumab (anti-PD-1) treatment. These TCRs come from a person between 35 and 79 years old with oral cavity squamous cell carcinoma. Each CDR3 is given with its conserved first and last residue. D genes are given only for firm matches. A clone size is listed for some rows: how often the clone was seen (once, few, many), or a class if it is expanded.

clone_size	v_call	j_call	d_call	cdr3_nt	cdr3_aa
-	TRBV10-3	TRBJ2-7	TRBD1	TGTGCCATCAGTCGGCAAGGGGGCCCCTCCCTTACTACGGTGCAGTACTTC	CAISRQGGPSLTTVQYF
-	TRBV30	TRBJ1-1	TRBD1	TGTGCCTGGGTGGACAGGGGGCGGGCGAACACTGAAGCTTTCTTT	CAWVDRGRANTEAFF
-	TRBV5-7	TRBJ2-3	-	TGTGCCAGCAGCGGCGACCGGGACCGGGGCACAGATACGCAGTATTTT	CASSGDRDRGTDTQYF
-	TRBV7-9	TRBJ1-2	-	TGTGCCAGCAGCTCCACGCGGGGGGCGGTGGTTGGCTACACCTTC	CASSSTRGAVVGYTF
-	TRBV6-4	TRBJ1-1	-	TGTGCCAGCAGTGCCGATCAGGGATCCCAGGCTTTCTTT	CASSADQGSQAFF
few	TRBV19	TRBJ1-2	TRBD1	TGTGCCAGTAGTATAGATCAGGGACAGGGGTCCGGCTACACCTTC	CASSIDQGQGSGYTF
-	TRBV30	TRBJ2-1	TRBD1	TGTGCCTGGACCCTCCGACAGGGGAGAAATGAGCAGTTCTTC	CAWTLRQGRNEQFF
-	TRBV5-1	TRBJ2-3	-	TGCGCCAGCAGCTATAGGGCAACAGATACGCAGTATTTT	CASSYRATDTQYF
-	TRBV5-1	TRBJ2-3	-	TGCGCCAGCAGCTTATGGAGCACAGATACGCAGTATTTT	CASSLWSTDTQYF
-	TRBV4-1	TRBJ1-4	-	TGCGCCAGCAGCCAAGTATCGACAGTTAATGAAAAACTGTTTTTT	CASSQVSTVNEKLFF
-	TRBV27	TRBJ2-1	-	TGTGCCACCTTCAACCTACGGGGCTGGGGTGAGCAGTTCTTC	CATFNLRGWGEQFF
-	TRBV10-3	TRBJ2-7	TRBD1	TGTGCCTCGGGGGGACAGGGGTTGTACGAGCAGTACTTC	CASGGQGLYEQYF
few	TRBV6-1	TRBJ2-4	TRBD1	TGTGCCAGCAGTCGGGACAGGGGAAACATTCAGTACTTC	CASSRDRGNIQYF
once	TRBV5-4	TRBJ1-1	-	TGTGCCAGCAGCCCCCGAACAGGTTTGAACACTGAAGCTTTCTTT	CASSPRTGLNTEAFF
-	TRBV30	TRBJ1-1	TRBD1	TGTGCCTGGGGGGGACAGGGGAACACTGAAGCTTTCTTT	CAWGGQGNTEAFF
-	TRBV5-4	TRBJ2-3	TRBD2	TGTGCCAGCAGCCTGGGACTAGCGGGAGCTAGCACAGATACGCAGTATTTT	CASSLGLAGASTDTQYF
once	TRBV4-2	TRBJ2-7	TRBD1	TGTGCCAGCAGCCAAGCGGGAACAGGGGGTTCCTACGAGCAGTACTTC	CASSQAGTGGSYEQYF
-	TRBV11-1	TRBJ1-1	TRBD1	TGTGCCAGCAGCCCTCGATGGGACAGGAGAACTGAAGCTTTCTTT	CASSPRWDRRTEAFF
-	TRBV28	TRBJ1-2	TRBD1	TGTGCCAGCAGTTTGATCTGGCCAGGGGGGTCGTATGGCTACACCTTC	CASSLIWPGGSYGYTF
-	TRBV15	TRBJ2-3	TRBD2	TGTGCCACCAGAACTACTGCCGGGACTAGGGGATCGGGCACAGATACGCAGTATTTT	CATRTTAGTRGSGTDTQYF
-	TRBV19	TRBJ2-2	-	TGTGCCAGTACCATTTACGGGGAGCTGTTTTTT	CASTIYGELFF
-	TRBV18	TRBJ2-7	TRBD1	TGTGCCAGCTCAGAACTACGGGGGACAGGGGGAATACGAAAGCAGTACTTC	CASSELRGTGGIRKQYF
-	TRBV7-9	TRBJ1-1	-	TGTGCCAGCCGCACCGGTCTGGAAACTGAAGCTTTCTTT	CASRTGLETEAFF
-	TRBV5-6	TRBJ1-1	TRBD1	TGTGCCAGCAGCCGCACAGGGGGCGCGTATACTGAAGCTTTCTTT	CASSRTGGAYTEAFF
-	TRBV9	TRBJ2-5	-	TGTGCCAGCAGCGTGTTCAGGGCCGAGTGTGAGACCCAGTACTTC	CASSVFRAECETQYF
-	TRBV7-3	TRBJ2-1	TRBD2	TGTGCCAGCAGCTCGGGACTAGCGGACTACAATGAGCAGTTCTTC	CASSSGLADYNEQFF
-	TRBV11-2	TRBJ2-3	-	TGTGCCAGCAGCCCTAAATGGAGCTCCGGCACAGATACGCAGTATTTT	CASSPKWSSGTDTQYF
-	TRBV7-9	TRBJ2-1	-	TGTGCCAGCAGCTTAGGTTTTAGGGAGAATGAGCAGTTCTTC	CASSLGFRENEQFF
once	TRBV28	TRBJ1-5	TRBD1	TGTGCCAGCAGTTTAAGGGCAGGGGGTAATCAGCCCCAGCATTTT	CASSLRAGGNQPQHF